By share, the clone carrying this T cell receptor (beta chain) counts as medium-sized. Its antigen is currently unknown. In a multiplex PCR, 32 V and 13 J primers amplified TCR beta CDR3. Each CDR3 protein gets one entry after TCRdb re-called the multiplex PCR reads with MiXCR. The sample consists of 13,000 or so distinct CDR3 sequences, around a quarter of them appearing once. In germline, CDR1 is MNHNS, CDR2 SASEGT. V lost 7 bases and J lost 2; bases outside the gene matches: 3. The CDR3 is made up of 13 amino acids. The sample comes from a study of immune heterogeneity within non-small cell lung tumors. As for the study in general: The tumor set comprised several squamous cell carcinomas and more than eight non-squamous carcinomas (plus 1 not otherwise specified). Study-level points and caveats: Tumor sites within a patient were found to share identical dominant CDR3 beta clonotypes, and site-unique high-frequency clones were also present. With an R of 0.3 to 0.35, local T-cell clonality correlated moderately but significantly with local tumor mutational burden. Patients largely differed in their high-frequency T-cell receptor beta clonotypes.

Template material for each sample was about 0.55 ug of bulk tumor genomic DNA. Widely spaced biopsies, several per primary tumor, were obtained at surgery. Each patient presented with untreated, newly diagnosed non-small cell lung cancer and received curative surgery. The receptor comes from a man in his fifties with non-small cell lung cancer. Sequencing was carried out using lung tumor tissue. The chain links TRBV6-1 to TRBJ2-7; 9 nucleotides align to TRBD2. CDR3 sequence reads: CASKPSGAYEQYF. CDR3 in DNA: TGTGCCAGCAAGCCTAGCGGGGCCTACGAGCAGTACTTC.